This T cell receptor (beta chain) was identified in a study of neoadjuvant anti-PD-1 for oral cavity cancer. Whole-study findings and limits: After neoadjuvant nivolumab, PBMC T cell clonality was significantly higher in non-responders than responders.

The method was immunoSEQ multiplex PCR; TCRdb's version includes in-frame clones alone and lacks a portion of them. In the table there are over 30,000 clones, about 80% of which are singletons. This clone was detected only once. Its specificity is unknown. Time point defined: after neoadjuvant nivolumab, at surgical resection. The V gene lost 3 bases and the J gene lost 0 bases, with 11 bases spanning the gap. This CDR3 contains 15 residues. The germline V gene has CDR1 SGDLS and CDR2 YYNGEE. Sequences were derived from PBMCs, sampled after nivolumab (anti-PD-1) treatment. The chain carries TRBV9 and TRBJ2-3; no reliable D call. The clonotype comes from a person aged 35-80 years with oral cavity squamous cell carcinoma. This chain's CDR3 is CASSGVEPSTDTQYF. CDR3 in DNA: TGTGCCAGCAGCGGAGTTGAACCTAGCACAGATACGCAGTATTTT.